This is a list of T cell receptor beta chains from one sample in a study of blood T cell repertoires in COVID-19. The protocol was immunoSEQ multiplex PCR, while the TCRdb copy is restricted to in-frame clones and leaves out a portion. The sample lists over 150,000 clones, around 83% seen once, with 13% in the top ten. Sequences were obtained from peripheral blood. The source is a human donor in a cohort sampled during active COVID-19. Both conserved end residues are trimmed from each CDR3.

v_gene	CDR3aa
TRBV20-1	SASMDTGLKPQH
TRBV18	ASSPTGVQETQY
TRBV30	AWSVSNPYEQY
TRBV20-1	SASGQPRNSPLH
TRBV24-1	ATSDLSIAGLTNEQF
TRBV5-1	ASSLGSGVPYEQY
TRBV9	ASSPRLAGVYNEQF
TRBV16	ASSQSSAGNQPQH
TRBV19	ASSTREGATYEQY
TRBV19	ASSMAGLYSNQPQH
TRBV9	ASSDRTGGDEGNYGYT
TRBV3-1/TRBV3-2	ASSQALTRANEQF
TRBV2	ASSELGTGATGELF
TRBV18	ASSLRQGHQETQY
TRBV5-1	ASSPRTSYNSPLH
TRBV18	ASSRQGGNTGELF
TRBV28	ASTLPPRGTQPQH
TRBV18	ASSPGTGGFYNEQF
TRBV5-4	ASSNRGRAPEQY
TRBV5-6	ASSRTSGRGPYNEQF
TRBV29-1	SVGTGASTDTQY
TRBV4-1	ASSQGRTSGLTDTQY
TRBV5-1	ASATPPARTDTQY
TRBV9	ASSVAPSVTGANVLT
TRBV9	ASSVGGGGYNEQF
TRBV5-1	ASSSLDQAEKLF
TRBV27	ASSGPMSTGELF
TRBV5-1	ASSRRLDREVIMKNSPLH
TRBV5-6	ASSRVRGFNEKLF
TRBV19	ASGTGYAYSGNTIY
TRBV28	ASSLGGFGTQY
TRBV11-2	ASSSVASGSSYNEQF
TRBV7-9	ASSLAQGHTDTQY
TRBV7-6	ASSFLAGESTGELF
TRBV27	ASSLGNSYNEQF
TRBV27	ASGTGDQRAAYNEQF
TRBV28	ASSTPFGGRGSPLH
TRBV6-5	ASSYRDRGRSEAF
TRBV21-1	ASSKRGLAGSRSYNEQF
TRBV28	ASSSTFLAGYTGELF
TRBV7-6	ASSTEQGVEEQY
TRBV30	AWTRTSRETQY
TRBV11-2	ASRTGTRGDTQY
TRBV5-1	ASSLAWQDEQY
TRBV27	ASRDRGLGYT
TRBV18	ASSVDRSSYEQY
TRBV5-1	ASSLVGLGADTQY
TRBV13	ASSSLAGSAKNIQY
TRBV12-3/TRBV12-4	ASSRGTGYEQY
TRBV6-5	ASSAGTRWYIQY
TRBV2	ASSAWTRNQPQH
TRBV4-1	ASSQPQGARSGYT
TRBV11-3	ASSSSRTSGPRGEQF
TRBV5-1	ASSLNRGPVEKLF
TRBV4-1	ASSQVGQTKNIQY
TRBV30	AWSVYRGGAETQY
TRBV27	ASSRTGLNEKLF